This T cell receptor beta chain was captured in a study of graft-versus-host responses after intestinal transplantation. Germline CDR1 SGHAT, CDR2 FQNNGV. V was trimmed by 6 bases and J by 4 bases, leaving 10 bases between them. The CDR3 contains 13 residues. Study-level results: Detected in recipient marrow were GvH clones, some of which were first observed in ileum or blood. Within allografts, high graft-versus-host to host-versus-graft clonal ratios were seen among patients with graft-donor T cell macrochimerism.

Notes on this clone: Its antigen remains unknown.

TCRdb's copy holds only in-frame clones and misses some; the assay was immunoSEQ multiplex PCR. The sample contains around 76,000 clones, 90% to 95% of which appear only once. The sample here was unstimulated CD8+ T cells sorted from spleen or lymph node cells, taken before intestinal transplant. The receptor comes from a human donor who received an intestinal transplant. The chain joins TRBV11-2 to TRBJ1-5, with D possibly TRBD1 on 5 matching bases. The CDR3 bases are TGTGCCAGCAGTCTTGACAGAAATCAGCCCCAGCATTTT. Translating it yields CASSLDRNQPQHF.